What follows are 16 T cell receptor beta chains derived from one specimen sequenced in a study of shared clonotypes between healthy human individuals. TCRdb keeps only in-frame clones here, not all; method: immunoSEQ multiplex PCR. The sample has a few million clones; roughly nine tenths are singletons. The sequencing sample was made of naive CD4+ T cells sorted from blood. Subset of the sample: CD45RA+ positively selected. Every receptor here comes from a man aged 18 to 35 in good health.

The chain recombines TRBV10-3 with TRBJ1-3, with D possibly matching TRBD1 (6 bases). Germline V lookup: CDR1 ENHRY, CDR2 SYGVKD. V was shortened by 3 bases and J by 3 bases, with 12 bases between the two germline ends. CDR3 length equals 15 residues. Here the CDR3 reads CAISDGGAGGNTIYF. The CDR3 coding sequence is TGTGCCATCAGTGATGGGGGGGCAGGTGGAAACACCATATATTTT.

This chain connects TRBV5-1 to TRBJ2-7, with TRBD2 matching 12 bases. Germline V gene data show CDR1 as SGHRS and CDR2 as YFSETQ. With V trimmed by 6 bases and J by 2 bases, 6 bases remained unmatched. CDR3 length: 15 amino acids. The CDR3 is CASNLLAGGPYEQYF. The CDR3 DNA sequence: TGCGCCAGCAACCTTCTAGCGGGAGGGCCCTACGAGCAGTACTTC.

The gene calls are TRBV6-6 and TRBJ1-1; D is undetermined. The CDR3 loop spans 14 amino acids. Germline values: CDR1 MNHNY, CDR2 SVGAGI (reference sequence). The germline V and J ends were trimmed by 5 bases and 1 base, with 11 bases remaining between them. The DNA for the CDR3 is TGTGCCAGCAGTAAACCGGGGTCGAACACTGAAGCTTTCTTT. Translated: CASSKPGSNTEAFF.

V usage is TRBV29-1 and J usage is TRBJ2-7, with 10 nucleotides matching TRBD2. Germline lookup yields CDR1 SQVTM and CDR2 ANQGSEA. With V trimmed by 6 bases and J by 1 base, 12 bases remained unmatched. The CDR3 runs 16 residues. The CDR3 nucleotides are TGCAGCGTATCCATAGGACTAGCGGCTTTATCCTACGAGCAGTACTTC. This translates into CSVSIGLAALSYEQYF.

The V and J genes are TRBV28 and TRBJ2-3; D uncertain. V lost 1 base and J lost 0, with 5 bases in between. CDR1 is MDHEN and CDR2 is SYDVKM in the germline V gene. This CDR3 contains 14 residues. For the CDR3, the DNA is TGTGCCAGCAGTTTATCCAAAAGCACAGATACGCAGTATTTT. This gives the protein CASSLSKSTDTQYF.

The chain uses TRBV5-4 and TRBJ2-7; TRBD1 agrees at 8 bases. The CDR3 is 16 amino acids. Germline V gene lookup returns CDR1 SGHNT and CDR2 YYREEE (reference sequence). The trim removed 1 base at V and 2 bases at J, leaving 8 bases unmatched. The CDR3 reads CASSLQLTGAPYEQYF. CDR3 bases: TGTGCCAGCAGCTTGCAACTGACAGGGGCCCCCTACGAGCAGTACTTC.

The chain carries TRBV19 and TRBJ1-5, with 8 positions matching TRBD1. The CDR3 is 16 residues long. V was clipped by 5 bases and J by 2 bases; unmatched bases: 8. Germline V gene data show CDR1 as LNHDA and CDR2 as SQIVND (reference sequence). The CDR3 region is CASSLGQGRGNQPQHF. The CDR3 nucleotides are TGTGCCAGTAGTCTCGGACAGGGTAGAGGCAATCAGCCCCAGCATTTT.

This clone was recorded only once. CDR3 bases: TGCGCCAGCAGCCAAGAGGGCACGGACTACCTGGAGCAGTACTTC. Translation: CASSQEGTDYLEQYF. The V gene is TRBV4-1, the J gene TRBJ2-7, with D possibly being TRBD2 (6 bases). Germline loops: CDR1 MGHRA, CDR2 YSYEKL. CDR3 length: 15 residues. V was cut by 0 bases and J by 7 bases, with 16 bases left in between.

This rearrangement joins TRBV7-2 to TRBJ1-3, with D unclear. Trimming left V 5 bases short and J 0 bases short, with 8 bases between. The germline CDR1 and CDR2 sequences are SGHTA and FQGNSA. The CDR3 runs 14 residues. The CDR3 spells CASSAGSSGNTIYF. CDR3 nucleotide sequence: TGTGCCAGCAGCGCCGGCAGCTCTGGAAACACCATATATTTT.

This clone was observed a single time. The chain has TRBV7-2 and TRBJ2-5; D possibly corresponds to TRBD1 (6 bases). Germline V gene lookup returns CDR1 SGHTA and CDR2 FQGNSA. This CDR3 is 13 amino acids long. V lost 5 bases, J lost 7 bases, and 14 bases lay in between. The CDR3 is CASSQQGGGTQYF. For the CDR3, the DNA is TGTGCCAGCAGCCAACAGGGTGGGGGGACCCAGTACTTC.

The chain couples TRBV6-6 to TRBJ2-2, with a weak D call TRBD1 (5 bases). Germline CDR1 is MNHNY and CDR2 is SVGAGI (reference sequence). Deletions cut 1 base from V and 0 bases from J, with 9 bases between. This CDR3 has 16 residues. For the CDR3, the DNA is TGTGCCAGCAGTTACTGGTCAGGGACGAACACCGGGGAGCTGTTTTTT. It encodes CASSYWSGTNTGELFF.

This sequence joins TRBV5-6 and TRBJ2-6; no clear D gene. CDR1 is SGHDT, CDR2 YYEEEE, per germline. V was shortened by 4 bases and J by 0 bases, with 11 bases between the two germline ends. The CDR3 extends over 16 amino acids. CDR3 nucleotide sequence: TGTGCCAGCAGCCTACGACGGAACTCTGGGGCCAACGTCCTGACTTTC. Translation: CASSLRRNSGANVLTF.

V is TRBV7-2 and J is TRBJ2-2; 9 bases match TRBD2. There are 17 residues in the CDR3. CDR1 and CDR2 from the germline V gene are SGHTA and FQGNSA. The J segment lost 5 bases and the V segment lost 4 bases, leaving 11 bases of the junction unmatched. The CDR3 DNA reads as TGTGCCAGCAGCTCCATGGTAGCGGGAGTCGGGACCGGGGAGCTGTTTTTT. This sequence encodes CASSSMVAGVGTGELFF.

In this sample, this clone turned up once. The chain carries TRBV28 and TRBJ1-2; D is undetermined. This CDR3 region has 12 residues. Per the germline V gene, CDR1 is MDHEN and CDR2 is SYDVKM. Trimming left V 6 bases short and J 4 bases short, with 9 bases between. CDR3 nucleotide sequence: TGTGCCAGCAGACTACCGGCCTATGGCTACACCTTC. It specifies CASRLPAYGYTF.

As concerns this clone: The same CDR3 also results from other DNA sequences found in this sample. The chain uses TRBV18 and TRBJ2-5; a possible D gene is TRBD2 (5 bases). Trimming left V 0 bases short and J 2 bases short, with 7 bases between. CDR3 size: 14 residues. Germline V gene lookup returns CDR1 KGHSH and CDR2 LQKENI. CDR3 nucleotide sequence: TGTGCCAGCTCACCACCCACGGGGCAAGAGACCCAGTACTTC. It specifies CASSPPTGQETQYF.

This chain uses TRBV11-2 with TRBJ1-2; D is perhaps TRBD1 (6 bases). The germline V gene encodes CDR1 SGHAT and CDR2 FQNNGV. The CDR3 contains 13 residues. Trimming shortened V by 5 bases and J by 8 bases, and 15 bases separated the two germline ends. CDR3 sequence (DNA): TGTGCCAGCAGCCGAAACAGGGCCGAGGGCTACACCTTC. It codes for CASSRNRAEGYTF. The full variable domain, with the rest looked up from reference TRBV11-2 and TRBJ1-2, is EAGVAQSPRYKIIEKRQSVAFWCNPISGHATLYWYQQILGQGPKLLIQFQNNGVVDDSQLPKDRFSAERLKGVDSTLKIQPAKLEDSAVYLCASSRNRAEGYTFGSGTRLTVV.